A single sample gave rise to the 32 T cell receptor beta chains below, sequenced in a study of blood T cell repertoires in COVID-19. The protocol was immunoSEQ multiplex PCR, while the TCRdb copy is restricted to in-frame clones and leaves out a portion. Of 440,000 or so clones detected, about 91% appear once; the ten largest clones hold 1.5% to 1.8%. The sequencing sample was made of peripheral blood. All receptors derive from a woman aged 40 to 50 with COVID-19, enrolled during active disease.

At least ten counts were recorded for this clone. CDR3 DNA: TGCAGCGTTGGAGGAGAGACAGTTTCCTACGAGCAGTACTTC. It codes for CSVGGETVSYEQYF. This rearrangement joins TRBV29-1 to TRBJ2-7, with TRBD1 as a possible D gene (5 bases). The CDR3 has 14 amino acids. V was trimmed by 4 bases and J by 1 base, leaving 14 bases between them. Germline V lookup: CDR1 SQVTM, CDR2 ANQGSEA.

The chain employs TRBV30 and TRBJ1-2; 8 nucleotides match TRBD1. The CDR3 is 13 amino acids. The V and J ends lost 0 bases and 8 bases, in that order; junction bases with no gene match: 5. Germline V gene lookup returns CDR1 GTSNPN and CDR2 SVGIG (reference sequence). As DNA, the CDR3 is TGTGCCTGGAGTGTACAGGGGGAGGGAGGCTACACCTTC. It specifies CAWSVQGEGGYTF.

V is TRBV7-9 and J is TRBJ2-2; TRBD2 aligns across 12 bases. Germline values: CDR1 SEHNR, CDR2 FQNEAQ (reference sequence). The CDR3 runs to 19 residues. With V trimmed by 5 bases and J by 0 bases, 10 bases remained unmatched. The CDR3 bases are TGTGCCAGCAGCCCCGGGACTAGCGGGTACACCTCGAACACCGGGGAGCTGTTTTTT. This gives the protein CASSPGTSGYTSNTGELFF.

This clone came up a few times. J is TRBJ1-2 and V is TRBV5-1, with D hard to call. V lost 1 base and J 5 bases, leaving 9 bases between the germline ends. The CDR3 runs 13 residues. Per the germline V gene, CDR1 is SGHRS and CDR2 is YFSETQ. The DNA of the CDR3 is TGCGCCAGCAGCTTGCGGGTCCTATATGGCTACACCTTC. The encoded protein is CASSLRVLYGYTF.

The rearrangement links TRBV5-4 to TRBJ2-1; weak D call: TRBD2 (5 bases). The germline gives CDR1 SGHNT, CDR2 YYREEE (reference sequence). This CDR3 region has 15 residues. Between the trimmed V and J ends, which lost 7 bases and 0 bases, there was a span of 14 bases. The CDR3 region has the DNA TGTGCCAGCGCTGAGGGCCGGAACTCCTACAATGAGCAGTTCTTC. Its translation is CASAEGRNSYNEQFF.

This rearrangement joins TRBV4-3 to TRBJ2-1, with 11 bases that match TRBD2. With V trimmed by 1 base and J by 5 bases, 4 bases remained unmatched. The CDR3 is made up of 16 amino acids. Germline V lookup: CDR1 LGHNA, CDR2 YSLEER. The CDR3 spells CASSQVAGGLNNEQFF. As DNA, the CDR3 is TGCGCCAGCAGCCAAGTAGCGGGAGGGTTAAACAATGAGCAGTTCTTC.

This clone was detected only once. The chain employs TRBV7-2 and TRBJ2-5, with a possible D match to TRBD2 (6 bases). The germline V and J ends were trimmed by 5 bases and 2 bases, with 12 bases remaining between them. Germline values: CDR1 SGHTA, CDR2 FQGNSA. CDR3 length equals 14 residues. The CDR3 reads CASSPRTKQETQYF. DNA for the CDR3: TGTGCCAGCAGCCCCCGGACTAAACAAGAGACCCAGTACTTC.

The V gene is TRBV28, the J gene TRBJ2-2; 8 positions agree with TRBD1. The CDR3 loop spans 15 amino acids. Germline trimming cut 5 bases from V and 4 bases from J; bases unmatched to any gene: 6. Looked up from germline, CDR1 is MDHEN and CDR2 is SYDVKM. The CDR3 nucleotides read TGTGCCAGCAGTCCGGACAGGGCTTCCACCGGGGAGCTGTTTTTT. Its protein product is CASSPDRASTGELFF.

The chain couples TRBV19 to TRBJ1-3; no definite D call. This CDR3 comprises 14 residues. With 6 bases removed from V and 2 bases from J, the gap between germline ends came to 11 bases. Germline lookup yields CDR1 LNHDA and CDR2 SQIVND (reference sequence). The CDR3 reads CASRARGAGNTIYF. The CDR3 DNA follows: TGTGCCAGTAGGGCCCGTGGAGCTGGAAACACCATATATTTT.

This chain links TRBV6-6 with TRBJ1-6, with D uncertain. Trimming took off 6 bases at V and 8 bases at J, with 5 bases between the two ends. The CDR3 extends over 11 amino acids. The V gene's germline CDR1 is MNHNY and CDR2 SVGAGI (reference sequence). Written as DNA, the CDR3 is TGTGCCAGCAGCCCTGATTCACCCCTCCACTTT. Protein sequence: CASSPDSPLHF.

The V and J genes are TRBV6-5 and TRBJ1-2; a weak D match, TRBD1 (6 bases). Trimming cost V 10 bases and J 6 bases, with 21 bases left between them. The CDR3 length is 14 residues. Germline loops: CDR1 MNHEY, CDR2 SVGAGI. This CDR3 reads CATLPPGVKNGYTF. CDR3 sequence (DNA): TGTGCCACCCTTCCCCCAGGGGTTAAGAATGGCTACACCTTC.

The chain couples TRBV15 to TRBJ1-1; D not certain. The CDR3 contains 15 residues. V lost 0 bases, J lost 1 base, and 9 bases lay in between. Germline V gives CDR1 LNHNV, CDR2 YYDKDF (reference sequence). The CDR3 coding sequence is TGTGCCACCAGCAGAGATCGGGTGCCGAACACTGAAGCTTTCTTT. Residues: CATSRDRVPNTEAFF.

In DNA, the CDR3 is TGTGCCAGCAGCTTGAAGGGGATAAGCTCTGGAAACACCATATATTTT. This translates into CASSLKGISSGNTIYF. The chain uses TRBV5-6 and TRBJ1-3; a weak D match, TRBD1 (5 bases). The CDR3 is 16 amino acids. The V gene's germline CDR1 is SGHDT and CDR2 YYEEEE. V dropped 1 base and J dropped 0 bases, with 11 bases sitting between them.

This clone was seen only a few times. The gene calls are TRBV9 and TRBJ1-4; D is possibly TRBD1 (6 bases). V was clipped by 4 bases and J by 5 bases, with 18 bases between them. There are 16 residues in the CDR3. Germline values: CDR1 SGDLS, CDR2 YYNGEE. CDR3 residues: CASSPGGGVSNEKLFF. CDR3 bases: TGTGCCAGCAGCCCCGGAGGGGGGGTTTCCAATGAAAAACTGTTTTTT.

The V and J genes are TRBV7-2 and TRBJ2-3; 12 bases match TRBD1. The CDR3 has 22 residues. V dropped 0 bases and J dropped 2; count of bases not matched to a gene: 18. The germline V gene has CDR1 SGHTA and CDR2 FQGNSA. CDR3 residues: CASSLAGQGASGWDYSTDTQYF. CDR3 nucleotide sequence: TGTGCCAGCAGCTTAGCGGGACAGGGGGCCAGTGGCTGGGACTATTCCACAGATACGCAGTATTTT.

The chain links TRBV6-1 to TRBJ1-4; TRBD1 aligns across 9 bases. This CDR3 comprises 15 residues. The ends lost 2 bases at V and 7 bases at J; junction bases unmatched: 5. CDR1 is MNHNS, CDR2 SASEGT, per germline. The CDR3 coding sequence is TGTGCCAGCAGTGAAAACAGGGGGCATGGTGAAAAACTGTTTTTT. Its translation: CASSENRGHGEKLFF.

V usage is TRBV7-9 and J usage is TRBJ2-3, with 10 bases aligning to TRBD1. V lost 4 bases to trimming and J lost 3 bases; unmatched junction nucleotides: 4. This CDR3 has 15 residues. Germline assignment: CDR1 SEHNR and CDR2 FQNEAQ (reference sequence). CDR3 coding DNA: TGTGCCAGCAGCTCTGGACAGGGGGGGACAGATACGCAGTATTTT. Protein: CASSSGQGGTDTQYF.

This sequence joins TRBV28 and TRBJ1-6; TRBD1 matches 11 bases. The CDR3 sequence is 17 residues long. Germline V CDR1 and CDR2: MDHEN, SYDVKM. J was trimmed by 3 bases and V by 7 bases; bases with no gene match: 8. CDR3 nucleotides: TGTGCCAGCAAATGGGACAGGGGGGGTGGCTATAATTCACCCCTCCACTTT. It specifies CASKWDRGGGYNSPLHF.

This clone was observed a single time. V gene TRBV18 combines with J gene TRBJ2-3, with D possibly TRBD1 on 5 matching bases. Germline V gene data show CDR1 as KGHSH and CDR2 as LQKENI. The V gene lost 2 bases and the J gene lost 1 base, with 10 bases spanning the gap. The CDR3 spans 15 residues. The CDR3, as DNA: TGTGCCAGCTCACCATTACAACAGGGCACAGATACGCAGTATTTT. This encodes CASSPLQQGTDTQYF.

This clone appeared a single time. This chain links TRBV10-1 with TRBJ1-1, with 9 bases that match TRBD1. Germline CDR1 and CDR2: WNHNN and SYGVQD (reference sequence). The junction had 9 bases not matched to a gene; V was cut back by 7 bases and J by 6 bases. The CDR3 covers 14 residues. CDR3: CASNSGTGLSEAFF. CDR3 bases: TGCGCCAGCAACTCCGGGACAGGGCTTTCTGAAGCTTTCTTT.

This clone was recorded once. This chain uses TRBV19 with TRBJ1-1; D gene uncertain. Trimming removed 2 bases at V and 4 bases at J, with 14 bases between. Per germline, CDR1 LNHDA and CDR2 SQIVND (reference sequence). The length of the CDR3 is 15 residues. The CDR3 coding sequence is TGTGCCAGTAGTATAAGTCCCCGTGGGAGCACTGAAGCTTTCTTT. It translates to CASSISPRGSTEAFF.

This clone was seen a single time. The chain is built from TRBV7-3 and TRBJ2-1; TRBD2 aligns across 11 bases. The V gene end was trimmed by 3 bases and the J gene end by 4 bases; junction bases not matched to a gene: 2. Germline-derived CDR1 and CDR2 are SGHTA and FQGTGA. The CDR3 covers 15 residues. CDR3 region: CASSLTSGDYNEQFF. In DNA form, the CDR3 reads TGTGCCAGCAGCTTGACTAGCGGGGATTACAATGAGCAGTTCTTC.

The CDR3 DNA sequence: TGTGCCAGCAGTTTAGCGGGAGAGGGTAGGGATGAGCAGTTCTTC. Protein sequence: CASSLAGEGRDEQFF. V and J are TRBV27 and TRBJ2-1; 7 bases line up with TRBD2. Per germline, CDR1 MNHEY and CDR2 SMNVEV (reference sequence). V was clipped by 2 bases and J by 8 bases; unmatched bases: 9. The CDR3 consists of 15 residues.

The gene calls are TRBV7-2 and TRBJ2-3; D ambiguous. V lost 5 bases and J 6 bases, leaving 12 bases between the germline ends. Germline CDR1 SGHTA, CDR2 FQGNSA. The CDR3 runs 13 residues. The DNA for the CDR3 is TGTGCCAGCAGCCTCCGGGTCCGCGATACGCAGTATTTT. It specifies CASSLRVRDTQYF.

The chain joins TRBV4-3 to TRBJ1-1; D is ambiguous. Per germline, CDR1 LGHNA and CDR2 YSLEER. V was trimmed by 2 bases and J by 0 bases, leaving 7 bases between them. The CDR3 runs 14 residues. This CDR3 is CASSQSRVNTEAFF. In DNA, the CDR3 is TGCGCCAGCAGCCAATCACGCGTGAACACTGAAGCTTTCTTT.

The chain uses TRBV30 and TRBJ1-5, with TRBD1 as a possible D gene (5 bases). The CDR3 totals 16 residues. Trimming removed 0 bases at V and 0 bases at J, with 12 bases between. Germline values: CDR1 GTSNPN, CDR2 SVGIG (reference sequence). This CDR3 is CAWSVQGALSNQPQHF. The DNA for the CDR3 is TGTGCCTGGAGTGTACAAGGGGCGCTTAGCAATCAGCCCCAGCATTTT.

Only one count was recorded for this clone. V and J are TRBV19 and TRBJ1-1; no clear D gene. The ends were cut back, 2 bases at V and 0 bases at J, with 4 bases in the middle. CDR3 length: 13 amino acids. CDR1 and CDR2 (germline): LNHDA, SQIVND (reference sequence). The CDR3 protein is CASSISLNTEAFF. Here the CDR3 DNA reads TGTGCCAGTAGTATATCGTTGAACACTGAAGCTTTCTTT.

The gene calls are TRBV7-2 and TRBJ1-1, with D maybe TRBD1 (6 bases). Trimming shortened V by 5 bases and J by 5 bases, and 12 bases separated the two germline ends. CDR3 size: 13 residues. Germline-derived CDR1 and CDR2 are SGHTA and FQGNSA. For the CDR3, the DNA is TGTGCCAGCAGCCTAATCCAGGGGACTGAAGCTTTCTTT. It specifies CASSLIQGTEAFF. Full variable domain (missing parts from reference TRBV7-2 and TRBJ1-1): GAGVSQSPSNKVTEKGKDVELRCDPISGHTALYWYRQSLGQGLEFLIYFQGNSAPDKSGLPSDRFSAERTGGSVSTLTIQRTQQEDSAVYLCASSLIQGTEAFFGQGTRLTVV.

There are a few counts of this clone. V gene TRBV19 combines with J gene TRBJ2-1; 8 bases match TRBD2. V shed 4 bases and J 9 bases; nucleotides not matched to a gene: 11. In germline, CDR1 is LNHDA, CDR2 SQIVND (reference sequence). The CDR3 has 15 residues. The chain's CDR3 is CASSTLAGKRGEQFF. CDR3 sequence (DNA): TGTGCCAGTAGTACCTTAGCGGGAAAGCGCGGTGAGCAGTTCTTC.

The CDR3 DNA sequence: TGTGCCAGCAGCCAAGACGGGCTTCGGCGGGGGGGCCGCGATACGCAGTATTTT. This encodes CASSQDGLRRGGRDTQYF. The chain links TRBV4-2 to TRBJ2-3; 9 bases fit TRBD2. V was clipped by 0 bases and J by 6 bases; unmatched bases: 13. The V gene's germline CDR1 is LGHNA and CDR2 YNFKEQ. The CDR3 spans 18 residues.

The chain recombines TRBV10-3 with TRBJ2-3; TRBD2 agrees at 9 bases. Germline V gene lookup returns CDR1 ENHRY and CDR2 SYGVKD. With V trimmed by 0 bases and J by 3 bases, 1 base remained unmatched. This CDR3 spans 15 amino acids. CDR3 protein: CAISESTSGTDTQYF. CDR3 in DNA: TGTGCCATCAGTGAGTCGACTAGCGGAACAGATACGCAGTATTTT.

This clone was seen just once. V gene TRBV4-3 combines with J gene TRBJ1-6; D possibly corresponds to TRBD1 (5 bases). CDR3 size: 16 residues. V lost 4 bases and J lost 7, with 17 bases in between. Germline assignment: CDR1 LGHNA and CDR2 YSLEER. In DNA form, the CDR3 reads TGCGCCAGCAGCCTAAACCTGGACAAGGGGAATTCACCCCTCCACTTT. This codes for CASSLNLDKGNSPLHF.